This T cell receptor (beta chain) was sequenced in a study of beta chain features in type 1 diabetes. Study information: Healthy donors, compared against patients, showed similar age, gender and cell yields.

Every bit of the isolated RNA underwent reverse transcription, so sequencing read expressed TCRB transcripts. Using immunoSEQ multiplex PCR, the repertoire was profiled, and TCRdb retains in-frame clones only, with some absent. This table has 240,000 or so clones, 27% appearing once. Study-level points and caveats: Whether TCRB rearrangement is influenced by HLA type was left unresolved in this analysis.

V lost 5 bases, J lost 6 bases, and 16 bases lay in between. This CDR3 has 14 residues. CDR1 and CDR2 from the germline V gene are SGHTA and FQGNSA. All of the sorted populations showed purity greater than 98%. This clone was seen more than once but under ten times. Antigen unknown. This clonotype originated in a man aged 30-40 years in good health. The sequenced material came from central memory CD4+ T cells from blood. The V and J genes are TRBV7-2 and TRBJ1-2; D uncertain. The CDR3 reads CASSPSSGFDGYTF. The CDR3 DNA reads as TGTGCCAGCAGCCCAAGCAGCGGGTTCGATGGCTACACCTTC.